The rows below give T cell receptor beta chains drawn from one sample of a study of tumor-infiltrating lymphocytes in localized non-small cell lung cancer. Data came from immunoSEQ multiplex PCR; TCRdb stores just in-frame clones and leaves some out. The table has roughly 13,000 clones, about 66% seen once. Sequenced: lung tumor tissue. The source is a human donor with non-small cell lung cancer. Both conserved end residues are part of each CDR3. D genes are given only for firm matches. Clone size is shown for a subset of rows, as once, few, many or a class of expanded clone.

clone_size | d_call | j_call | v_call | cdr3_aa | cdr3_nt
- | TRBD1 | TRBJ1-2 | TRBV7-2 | CASSHGDRQGRSGYTF | TGTGCCAGCAGCCACGGGGATCGACAGGGTAGGAGTGGCTACACCTTC
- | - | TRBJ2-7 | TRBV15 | CATSRPRARAPYEQYF | TGTGCCACCAGCAGACCTCGGGCCCGGGCCCCCTACGAGCAGTACTTC
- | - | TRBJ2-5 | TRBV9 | CASSGLGAGETQYF | TGTGCCAGCAGCGGGCTCGGGGCAGGAGAGACCCAGTACTTC
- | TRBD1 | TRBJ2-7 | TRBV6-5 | CASRLTGTEHYEQYF | TGTGCCAGCAGATTGACCGGGACAGAACACTACGAGCAGTACTTC
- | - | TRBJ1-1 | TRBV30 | CAWSVPRGAEAFF | TGTGCCTGGAGTGTACCGAGGGGCGCTGAAGCTTTCTTT
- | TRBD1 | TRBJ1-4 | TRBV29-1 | CSASDRLGEKLFF | TGCAGCGCATCGGACAGGCTGGGAGAAAAACTGTTTTTT
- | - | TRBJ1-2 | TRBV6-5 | CASDLGRLGYTF | TGTGCCAGCGACTTAGGCCGTCTCGGCTACACCTTC
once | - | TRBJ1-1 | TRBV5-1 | CASSLTENTEAFF | TGCGCCAGCAGCCTGACAGAGAACACTGAAGCTTTCTTT
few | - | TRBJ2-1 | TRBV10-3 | CATREDVFSFQFF | TGTGCCACCCGTGAAGACGTCTTTAGCTTTCAGTTCTTC
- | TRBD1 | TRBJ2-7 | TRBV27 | CASSPWDRTYEQYF | TGTGCCAGCAGTCCTTGGGACAGAACTTACGAGCAGTACTTC
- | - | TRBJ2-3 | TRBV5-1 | CASSLEVGGPSTDTQYF | TGCGCCAGCAGCTTGGAGGTGGGTGGACCTAGCACAGATACGCAGTATTTT